What follows are 10 T cell receptor beta chains derived from one specimen sequenced in a study of T-cell reconstitution after alpha-beta-depleted transplantation in children. Unique molecular identifiers were used in preparing the TCRbeta library. Each CDR3 protein gets one entry after TCRdb re-called the PCR reads with MiXCR. The sample shows around 94,000 distinct CDR3 sequences, less than 6% of them seen only once. Here the sequenced sample was PBMCs, mostly from graft donor cells, taken 60 days after TCRalphabeta/CD19-depleted stem cell transplant. Receptors originate from a female patient between 2 and 15 years old who had a stem cell transplant for Fanconi anemia, so the T cells may come from the graft donor.

This clonotype came up many times. The gene calls are TRBV20-1 and TRBJ2-1, with 13 bases lining up with TRBD2. There are 14 residues in the CDR3. Germline CDR1 and CDR2: DFQATT and SNEGSKA (reference sequence). V was clipped by 6 bases and J by 4 bases; unmatched bases: 3. The CDR3 region is CSAVLAGGYNEQFF. CDR3 coding DNA: TGCAGTGCCGTACTAGCGGGAGGGTACAATGAGCAGTTCTTC.

This clonotype was counted at least ten times. This chain connects TRBV6-5 to TRBJ1-2, with TRBD1 matching over 10 bases. With 6 bases clipped from V and 2 bases from J, the junction kept 3 bases outside the gene matches. CDR1 and CDR2 from the germline V gene are MNHEY and SVGAGI. This CDR3 contains 14 residues. The CDR3 nucleotides read TGTGCCAGCAGGACGGGACAGGGGAACTATGGCTACACCTTC. Translation gives CASRTGQGNYGYTF.

This clonotype was counted between two and nine times. The rearrangement links TRBV20-1 to TRBJ2-3, with D possibly being TRBD1 (6 bases). The V gene's germline CDR1 is DFQATT and CDR2 SNEGSKA (reference sequence). This CDR3 has 13 amino acids. V lost 8 bases and J lost 2, with 14 bases in between. The CDR3 spells CSRTRTVTDTQYF. The DNA for the CDR3 is TGCAGTAGGACGAGGACAGTCACAGATACGCAGTATTTT.

This clonotype was seen repeatedly, ten times or more. This chain connects TRBV7-3 to TRBJ2-2, with TRBD2 matching over 10 bases. Germline V gene sequence: CDR1 SGHTA, CDR2 FQGTGA. The CDR3 loop spans 17 amino acids. The V and J ends lost 5 bases and 6 bases, in that order; junction bases with no gene match: 12. The CDR3 loop reads CASSPLILAGDAGELFF. The CDR3 coding sequence is TGTGCCAGCAGCCCCCTAATCCTAGCGGGAGATGCCGGGGAGCTGTTTTTT.

This clonotype appeared many times. This chain connects TRBV18 to TRBJ2-3; 8 bases agree with TRBD2. CDR1 is KGHSH and CDR2 is LQKENI in the germline V gene. With 2 bases clipped from V and 1 base from J, the junction kept 5 bases outside the gene matches. The CDR3 has 16 residues. The CDR3 DNA reads TGTGCCAGCTCACCATATAGAGCGGGGGGCACAGATACGCAGTATTTT. This gives the protein CASSPYRAGGTDTQYF. The full variable domain, its missing parts supplied by reference TRBV18 and TRBJ2-3, is NAGVMQNPRHLVRRRGQEARLRCSPMKGHSHVYWYRQLPEEGLKFMVYLQKENIIDESGMPKERFSAEFPKEGPSILRIQQVVRGDSAAYFCASSPYRAGGTDTQYFGPGTRLTVL.

This clonotype was counted many times. V is TRBV28 and J is TRBJ2-7; TRBD2 aligns across 13 bases. Germline CDR1 MDHEN, CDR2 SYDVKM. The ends lost 4 bases at V and 3 bases at J; junction bases unmatched: 18. The CDR3 has 20 residues. The CDR3: CASSSPSPSRLAGGLYEQYF. In nucleotides, the CDR3 is TGTGCCAGCAGTTCCCCTAGTCCGTCAAGACTAGCGGGGGGACTCTACGAGCAGTACTTC.

There are many counts of this clonotype. The V and J genes are TRBV3-1 and TRBJ2-1; D unclear. Trimming took off 4 bases at V and 3 bases at J, with 16 bases between the two ends. CDR1 and CDR2 from the germline V gene are LGHDT and YNNKEL (reference sequence). The CDR3 length is 16 residues. CDR3 nucleotides: TGTGCCAGCAGCCCCCTCCCGGACCATAACTACAATGAGCAGTTCTTC. Its protein product is CASSPLPDHNYNEQFF.

This chain links TRBV11-2 with TRBJ2-6; no reliable D call. The CDR3 has 18 residues. Trimming left V 1 base short and J 0 bases short, with 13 bases between. Per the germline V gene, CDR1 is SGHAT and CDR2 is FQNNGV. CDR3 nucleotides: TGTGCCAGCAGCTTAGTACCCATAGCTAACTCTGGGGCCAACGTCCTGACTTTC. This codes for CASSLVPIANSGANVLTF.

Concerning this clonotype itself: A junction boundary mismatches the germline segment, possibly from a read error. The chain has TRBV7-9 and TRBJ2-1; 8 bases fit TRBD2. The CDR3 extends over 16 amino acids. Germline assignment: CDR1 SEHNR and CDR2 FQNEAQ (reference sequence). The CDR3 DNA reads TGTGCCTGCAGCTCCGGAATCGGGGGGGCGGCGGGTGAGCAGTTCTTC. This translates into CACSSGIGGAAGEQFF.

This clonotype was seen a few times. CDR3 nucleotides: TGTGCCAGCAGCTTAGCGCTGGAGTACCAAGAGACCCAGTACTTC. Translating it yields CASSLALEYQETQYF. The rearrangement links TRBV7-9 to TRBJ2-5; D unclear. The CDR3 is 15 amino acids. The V end was cut by 0 bases, the J end by 0 bases, with 8 bases between. CDR1 SEHNR and CDR2 FQNEAQ come from the germline V gene (reference sequence).